Reported below is one T cell receptor beta chain. Its target is unknown. This record belongs to a study of Ad26.COV2.S vaccination and SARS-CoV-2 variants. The overall study: Once or twice, 56 days apart, Ad26.COV2.S was delivered intramuscularly.

The protocol was immunoSEQ multiplex PCR, while the TCRdb copy is restricted to in-frame clones and leaves out a portion. The sample yields about 400,000 clones, around four fifths seen once. The germline gives CDR1 LGHNA, CDR2 YNFKEQ. V was cut by 5 bases and J by 10 bases, with 9 bases left in between. This CDR3 has 12 residues. Notes on the study in general: Similar non-spike TCR breadth was seen in vaccine and placebo recipients. CD8+ and CD4+ T cells specific for spike reportedly responded with substantial breadth after vaccination.

Treatment here: over 15 received Ad26.COV2.S at low or high dose, single or two shots; about 5 received placebo; per-sample allocation not given. It was on day 63 after the first vaccine or placebo injection that samples were taken. Boston hosted the donor, who was an adult aged 18-55 years. Sample: peripheral blood, taken in a trial of Ad26.COV2.S vaccine versus placebo. The receptor comes from a person between 18 and 59 years old who received the Ad26.COV2.S COVID-19 vaccine or a placebo. The genes are TRBV4-2 and TRBJ1-6; D is uncertain. The CDR3 DNA reads TGTGCCAGCAGCTTGGAGGGCTCACCCCTCCACTTT. Protein product: CASSLEGSPLHF.